This T cell receptor beta chain stems from a study of beta chain features in type 1 diabetes. CDR1 SGHTA and CDR2 FQGNSA come from the germline V gene. This CDR3 spans 15 amino acids. Trimming removed 6 bases at V and 2 bases at J, with 17 bases between. cDNA synthesis used the whole RNA isolate, giving expressed TCRB sequences. This table comes from immunoSEQ multiplex PCR, and its TCRdb copy is limited to in-frame clones, with some not included. The sample has 810,000 or so clones, roughly 16% seen once; the top ten hold around 0.02%. This clone was counted a few times. Other DNA sequences in this sample translate to the same CDR3.

The sample taken for sequencing was naive CD4+ T cells from blood. The origin of this receptor is a woman aged 18-29 years in good health. The J gene is TRBJ2-7, the V gene TRBV7-2, with TRBD1 as a possible D gene (7 bases). CDR3 bases: TGTGCCAGCAGTCCCCAAGGGGGCGGGACCTACGAGCAGTACTTC. Amino acid sequence: CASSPQGGGTYEQYF.